This note documents a single T cell receptor beta chain sequence. This sample stems from a study of Ad26.COV2.S vaccination and SARS-CoV-2 variants. Sequencing used immunoSEQ multiplex PCR; TCRdb keeps in-frame clones, though not all of them. This sample yields some 450,000 clones, of which about 92% are seen a single time; about 4.4% belongs to the top ten. Germline assignment: CDR1 ENHRY and CDR2 SYGVKD. The CDR3 has 13 amino acids. With 7 bases removed from V and 0 bases from J, the gap between germline ends came to 9 bases. As to treatment: approximately 18 received Ad26.COV2.S at low or high dose, single or two shots; about 5 received placebo; per-sample allocation not given. Specimens were obtained on day 63 following the first vaccine or placebo injection.

Source: peripheral blood, taken in a trial of Ad26.COV2.S vaccine versus placebo. The J gene is TRBJ1-1, the V gene TRBV10-3; D is undetermined. This TCR was recovered from a person between 18 and 65 years old who received the Ad26.COV2.S COVID-19 vaccine or a placebo. CDR3 DNA: TGTGCCATCACTATCAGTCTGAACACTGAAGCTTTCTTT. Its translation: CAITISLNTEAFF.